This T cell receptor (beta chain) was retrieved from a study of blood T cell repertoires in COVID-19. Turning to the study itself: PBMCs, B-cell-depleted T cells, or T cells provided the cDNA or gDNA that made up the material.

This CDR3 has 14 amino acids. Germline CDR1 and CDR2: MNHEY and SVGAGI. Germline trimming cut 11 bases from V and 4 bases from J; bases unmatched to any gene: 8. Study processing details: Estimates of nucleated cell counts were drawn from the amplification of reference gene primers. Sequencing used immunoSEQ multiplex PCR; TCRdb keeps in-frame clones, though not all of them. From that table come the V and J calls and clone size; the DNA was used to work out D and trimming. The repertoire consists of hundreds of thousands of clones, with about nine tenths occurring once and the leading ten covering roughly a tenth.

The rearrangement joins TRBV6-5 to TRBJ2-5; 12 nucleotides align to TRBD1. Material for sequencing was PBMCs or T cells enriched from blood (not recorded which). The clonotype comes from a woman aged 25 to 45 who had recovered from COVID-19. The CDR3 loop reads CAGRDRGRRETQYF. DNA of the CDR3: TGTGCCGGCCGGGACAGGGGGCGTCGAGAGACCCAGTACTTC.